These T cell receptor beta chains were read from a single sample in a study of T cell repertoires in aging, cancer and after chemotherapy. In TCRdb, the multiplex PCR reads were re-called with MiXCR into one record per CDR3 protein. The sample shows approximately 3,500 distinct CDR3 sequences, 38% of them seen only once. Sequencing was carried out using blood. The receptors come from a human donor in good health. CDR3s include the opening cysteine and the closing phenylalanine or tryptophan. Each record gives: J gene, V gene, D gene, clone size, CDR3 protein. The D gene is left open where the match is weak. Only some rows state a clone size, as once, few, many or a class for expanded clones.

>TRBJ1-3|TRBV19|TRBD1|.
CASSGTGGSGNTIYF
>TRBJ1-2|TRBV2|.|.
CASIRLGHTF
>TRBJ2-5|TRBV7-2|.|.
CASSPKYGTVQETQYF
>TRBJ2-5|TRBV4-1|TRBD2|.
CASSHATGTSGGPRETQYF
>TRBJ2-1|TRBV19|.|few
CASSSQWGFNNEQFF
>TRBJ1-1|TRBV12-3/TRBV12-4|.|hyperexpanded
CASRGSKRTRTEAFF
>TRBJ2-1|TRBV6-4|.|.
CASSFRGATREQFF
>TRBJ1-1|TRBV6-5|.|few
CASNVPNTEAFF
>TRBJ2-1|TRBV29-1|.|few
CSVEGTWGYVGGEQFF
>TRBJ2-2|TRBV27|.|.
CASKKGAIWTGELFF
>TRBJ2-3|TRBV7-6|TRBD2|few
CASSLGTSGPRVTQYF
>TRBJ1-4|TRBV10-3|.|.
CAIRENQGSEKLFF
>TRBJ2-7|TRBV6-2/TRBV6-3|.|.
CASRMGTSSYEQYF
>TRBJ2-3|TRBV5-1|TRBD2|.
CASSLGLAGLPSTDTQYF
>TRBJ1-3|TRBV13|.|.
CASSYLSSGNSGNTIYF
>TRBJ1-2|TRBV5-6|TRBD1|few
CASSSGTGIPNYGYTF
>TRBJ1-2|TRBV6-5|.|few
CASSYLGLGYGYTF
>TRBJ1-1|TRBV6-1|.|.
CASRVLNTEAFF
>TRBJ1-3|TRBV29-1|.|large
CSVAQDTIYF
>TRBJ1-1|TRBV6-5|TRBD1|.
CASSPPPGTAVAAFF
>TRBJ2-7|TRBV29-1|TRBD2|large
CSVRPGEGYEQYF
>TRBJ2-2|TRBV28|.|.
CASGRRTGELFF
>TRBJ1-4|TRBV5-4|.|few
CASSFESNEKLFF
>TRBJ2-3|TRBV6-2/TRBV6-3|.|few
CASRTSTDTQYF
>TRBJ1-6|TRBV6-1|.|.
CASSDIMNSPLHF